The 25 T cell receptor beta chains listed next were all sequenced from one sample in a study of OX40 agonist ivuxolimab in advanced cancers. The protocol was immunoSEQ multiplex PCR, while the TCRdb copy is restricted to in-frame clones and leaves out a portion. The sample includes approximately 70,000 clones, roughly 80% of them seen just once. Sequenced here: CD4+ or CD8+ T cells sorted from blood, sampled in a trial of the OX40 agonist ivuxolimab. The receptors derive from an adult with an advanced solid tumor such as melanoma, head and neck, liver or kidney cancer.

The V gene is TRBV25-1, the J gene TRBJ1-5; maybe TRBD1 (5 bases). Per germline, CDR1 MGHDK and CDR2 SYGVNS. The CDR3 contains 14 residues. Trimming cost V 5 bases and J 3 bases, with 11 bases left between them. As DNA, the CDR3 is TGTGCCAGCAGTCTGGGGGGGGTCAATCAGCCCCAGCATTTT. Amino acids: CASSLGGVNQPQHF.

V is TRBV30 and J is TRBJ1-5, with unresolved D. V lost 0 bases, J lost 1 base, and 7 bases lay in between. The CDR3 is 14 amino acids. CDR1 and CDR2 from the germline V gene are GTSNPN and SVGIG (reference sequence). The CDR3 loop reads CAWSVSGSNQPQHF. The CDR3, as DNA: TGTGCCTGGAGTGTATCGGGGAGCAATCAGCCCCAGCATTTT.

The chain joins TRBV19 to TRBJ1-5, with 7 bases lining up with TRBD1. V lost 7 bases to trimming and J lost 0 bases; unmatched junction nucleotides: 3. Germline V gives CDR1 LNHDA, CDR2 SQIVND (reference sequence). The CDR3 consists of 14 residues. The CDR3 spells CASTGQISNQPQHF. In DNA form, the CDR3 reads TGTGCCAGTACGGGACAGATTAGCAATCAGCCCCAGCATTTT.

The J gene is TRBJ1-2, the V gene TRBV5-1; D is possibly TRBD1 (6 bases). CDR1 and CDR2 (germline): SGHRS, YFSETQ. The CDR3 extends over 16 amino acids. V was clipped by 1 base and J by 7 bases, with 20 bases between them. The CDR3 nucleotides are TGCGCCAGCAGCTTGTGGGAGGGGGAATCTTCTCGTGGCTACACCTTC. The encoded protein is CASSLWEGESSRGYTF. Full variable domain (missing parts from reference TRBV5-1 and TRBJ1-2): KAGVTQTPRYLIKTRGQQVTLSCSPISGHRSVSWYQQTPGQGLQFLFEYFSETQRNKGNFPGRFSGRQFSNSRSEMNVSTLELGDSALYLCASSLWEGESSRGYTFGSGTRLTVV.

The rearrangement links TRBV5-1 to TRBJ2-2; tentatively, D is TRBD1 (6 bases). This CDR3 has 15 amino acids. Trimming left V 6 bases short and J 0 bases short, with 12 bases between. Germline values: CDR1 SGHRS, CDR2 YFSETQ. The DNA for the CDR3 is TGCGCCAGCATGAAGGACAGCACGAACACCGGGGAGCTGTTTTTT. Its protein product is CASMKDSTNTGELFF.

This chain connects TRBV2 to TRBJ2-1, with D tentatively TRBD1 or TRBD2 (6 bases each). The CDR3 has 13 residues. Germline CDR1 and CDR2: SNHLY and FYNNEI. Trimming removed 1 base from V and 6 bases from J, with 7 bases in between. The CDR3 DNA sequence: TGTGCCAGCAGTGAAGGGGGGGCCAATGAGCAGTTCTTC. Encoded protein: CASSEGGANEQFF. Complete variable domain (other parts from reference TRBV2 and TRBJ2-1): EPEVTQTPSHQVTQMGQEVILRCVPISNHLYFYWYRQILGQKVEFLVSFYNNEISEKSEIFDDQFSVERPDGSNFTLKIRSTKLEDSAMYFCASSEGGANEQFFGPGTRLTVL.

The rearrangement links TRBV5-4 to TRBJ1-5; 9 bases are shared with TRBD1. V dropped 4 bases and J dropped 1; count of bases not matched to a gene: 9. The CDR3 is 17 residues long. CDR1 and CDR2 (germline): SGHNT, YYREEE (reference sequence). The CDR3 region has the DNA TGTGCCAGCAGCGCACAGGGGGCGCTTCGAAGCAATCAGCCCCAGCATTTT. It yields the protein CASSAQGALRSNQPQHF.

The V and J genes are TRBV7-6 and TRBJ1-1; D not resolved. The CDR3 sequence is 13 residues long. Germline CDR1 SGHVS, CDR2 FNYEAQ. With 3 bases removed from V and 5 bases from J, the gap between germline ends came to 10 bases. The CDR3 spells CASSFQPYTEAFF. CDR3 nucleotides: TGTGCCAGCAGCTTTCAGCCCTATACTGAAGCTTTCTTT.

The chain combines TRBV9 with TRBJ2-1; 8 bases line up with TRBD2. The germline V gene encodes CDR1 SGDLS and CDR2 YYNGEE. The ends lost 0 bases at V and 5 bases at J; junction bases unmatched: 7. The CDR3 loop spans 16 amino acids. CDR3 protein: CASSVDPRGENNEQFF. The CDR3 coding sequence is TGTGCCAGCAGCGTAGACCCGCGGGGGGAAAACAATGAGCAGTTCTTC.

The chain is built from TRBV9 and TRBJ1-4, with D possibly being TRBD1 (6 bases). Germline V CDR1 and CDR2: SGDLS, YYNGEE. V lost 0 bases, J lost 8 bases, and 14 bases lay in between. This CDR3 spans 15 amino acids. CDR3 bases: TGTGCCAGCAGCGTAGCGACAGGCGGTGGGGAAAAACTGTTTTTT. This encodes CASSVATGGGEKLFF. Full variable domain (outside the CDR3, taken from reference TRBV9 and TRBJ1-4): DSGVTQTPKHLITATGQRVTLRCSPRSGDLSVYWYQQSLDQGLQFLIQYYNGEERAKGNILERFSAQQFPDLHSELNLSSLELGDSALYFCASSVATGGGEKLFFGSGTQLSVL.

The V and J genes are TRBV10-3 and TRBJ2-1; 8 nucleotides agree with TRBD1. CDR1 is ENHRY, CDR2 SYGVKD, per germline. This CDR3 is built from 15 residues. Losses at the gene ends were 3 bases for V and 9 bases for J; bases not matched to a gene: 10. The CDR3 DNA reads as TGTGCCATCAGTGACCCGCGGGCAGGGGGCGGTGAGCAGTTCTTC. Translating it yields CAISDPRAGGGEQFF.

The rearrangement joins TRBV7-8 to TRBJ2-7; D is unclear. The CDR3 is made up of 14 amino acids. Germline CDR1 is SGHVS and CDR2 is FQNEAQ. V dropped 1 base and J dropped 0 bases, with 7 bases sitting between them. CDR3 sequence reads: CASSLGLSSYEQYF. The DNA for the CDR3 is TGTGCCAGCAGCTTAGGTTTAAGCTCCTACGAGCAGTACTTC.

The V and J genes are TRBV6-1 and TRBJ2-3; D tentatively fits TRBD1 or TRBD2 (7 bases each). This CDR3 contains 16 residues. V lost 2 bases to trimming and J lost 1 base, with 13 bases between them. Germline-derived CDR1 and CDR2 are MNHNS and SASEGT. CDR3 loop: CASSETQGGRTDTQYF. In nucleotides, the CDR3 is TGTGCCAGCAGTGAAACCCAGGGGGGGCGCACAGATACGCAGTATTTT.

This rearrangement joins TRBV11-2 to TRBJ2-7; maybe TRBD1 (6 bases). Germline V gene data show CDR1 as SGHAT and CDR2 as FQNNGV. V was pared by 0 bases and J by 7 bases, with 10 bases between. This CDR3 has 13 residues. DNA of the CDR3: TGTGCCAGCAGCTTAGATTGGCAGGGGGAGCAGTACTTC. This encodes CASSLDWQGEQYF.

This chain connects TRBV19 to TRBJ1-2, with D unresolved. The CDR3 extends over 12 amino acids. Germline CDR1 is LNHDA and CDR2 is SQIVND (reference sequence). The ends were cut back, 5 bases at V and 4 bases at J, with 8 bases in the middle. CDR3 residues: CASSVSVYGYTF. The CDR3 coding sequence is TGTGCCAGTAGTGTCTCCGTCTATGGCTACACCTTC.

The chain employs TRBV6-1 and TRBJ1-5; 8 bases are a match to TRBD1. Losses at the gene ends were 4 bases for V and 5 bases for J; bases not matched to a gene: 4. There are 14 residues in the CDR3. The germline CDR1 and CDR2 sequences are MNHNS and SASEGT. Written as DNA, the CDR3 is TGTGCCAGCAGTGTCAGACAGGGGCATCAGCCCCAGCATTTT. Translation: CASSVRQGHQPQHF.

J is TRBJ2-3 and V is TRBV7-6, with D possibly matching TRBD1 (5 bases). The CDR3 consists of 14 residues. Deletions cut 5 bases from V and 1 base from J, with 10 bases between. The germline V gene has CDR1 SGHVS and CDR2 FNYEAQ. CDR3 sequence reads: CASSKGLGTDTQYF. In DNA form, the CDR3 reads TGTGCCAGCAGCAAGGGGTTGGGCACAGATACGCAGTATTTT.

This clone appeared once. This chain links TRBV29-1 with TRBJ1-5; D call uncertain. Per the germline V gene, CDR1 is SQVTM and CDR2 is ANQGSEA. The CDR3 loop spans 14 amino acids. Trimming cost V 6 bases and J 0 bases, with 12 bases left between them. The CDR3 sequence: CSVAQDNSNQPQHF. CDR3 coding DNA: TGCAGCGTGGCCCAGGATAATAGCAATCAGCCCCAGCATTTT.

The rearrangement joins TRBV14 to TRBJ2-5; a possible D gene is TRBD1 (5 bases). The DNA end favors TRBJ2-7, so the J call may be wrong. The germline gives CDR1 SGHDN, CDR2 FVKESK. This CDR3 has 15 amino acids. The CDR3 nucleotides read TGTGCCAGCAGCCAAGATGCAGGGTGGTCCTACGAGCAGTACTTC. As protein: CASSQDAGWSYEQYF.

The chain employs TRBV25-1 and TRBJ1-4; perhaps TRBD1 as D (5 bases). CDR1 MGHDK and CDR2 SYGVNS come from the germline V gene. V was pared by 1 base and J by 7 bases, with 13 bases between. The CDR3 has 15 residues. CDR3 DNA: TGTGCCAGCAGTGAATCGAAAGGGGCGGGTGAAAAACTGTTTTTT. It encodes CASSESKGAGEKLFF.

This chain connects TRBV6-5 to TRBJ1-2; no clear D. Germline CDR1 is MNHEY and CDR2 is SVGAGI. The CDR3 contains 13 residues. The germline V and J ends were trimmed by 4 bases and 4 bases, with 10 bases remaining between them. CDR3: CASSWNQAYGYTF. In DNA form, the CDR3 reads TGTGCCAGCAGTTGGAACCAAGCCTATGGCTACACCTTC.

V is TRBV11-2 and J is TRBJ2-3, with TRBD2 matching 8 bases. V was clipped by 11 bases and J by 1 base; unmatched bases: 14. Per germline, CDR1 SGHAT and CDR2 FQNNGV. This CDR3 contains 16 residues. The CDR3 reads CASGRGPSTGTDTQYF. In DNA, the CDR3 is TGTGCCTCCGGGAGGGGACCAAGCACGGGCACAGATACGCAGTATTTT.

The rearrangement uses TRBV5-6 and TRBJ2-3; D perhaps matches TRBD1 (5 bases). The germline V and J ends were trimmed by 0 bases and 3 bases, with 11 bases remaining between them. The CDR3 loop spans 15 amino acids. Germline V gives CDR1 SGHDT, CDR2 YYEEEE. CDR3 DNA: TGTGCCAGCAGCTTGGGAGCAGGGAAGACAGATACGCAGTATTTT. The encoded protein is CASSLGAGKTDTQYF.

The rearrangement uses TRBV19 and TRBJ2-7; D possibly corresponds to TRBD2 (6 bases). This CDR3 comprises 12 residues. Germline V gene sequence: CDR1 LNHDA, CDR2 SQIVND (reference sequence). V was pared by 6 bases and J by 3 bases, with 9 bases between. CDR3 amino acids: CASRSGGYEQYF. The CDR3 DNA is TGTGCCAGTAGGTCCGGGGGCTACGAGCAGTACTTC.

This rearrangement joins TRBV9 to TRBJ2-3; D is unresolved. Looked up from germline, CDR1 is SGDLS and CDR2 is YYNGEE. Trimming left V 0 bases short and J 1 base short, with 6 bases between. This CDR3 has 14 amino acids. CDR3 in amino acids: CASSVVWGTDTQYF. For the CDR3, the DNA is TGTGCCAGCAGCGTAGTATGGGGCACAGATACGCAGTATTTT. Variable domain in full (rest from reference TRBV9 and TRBJ2-3): DSGVTQTPKHLITATGQRVTLRCSPRSGDLSVYWYQQSLDQGLQFLIQYYNGEERAKGNILERFSAQQFPDLHSELNLSSLELGDSALYFCASSVVWGTDTQYFGPGTRLTVL.